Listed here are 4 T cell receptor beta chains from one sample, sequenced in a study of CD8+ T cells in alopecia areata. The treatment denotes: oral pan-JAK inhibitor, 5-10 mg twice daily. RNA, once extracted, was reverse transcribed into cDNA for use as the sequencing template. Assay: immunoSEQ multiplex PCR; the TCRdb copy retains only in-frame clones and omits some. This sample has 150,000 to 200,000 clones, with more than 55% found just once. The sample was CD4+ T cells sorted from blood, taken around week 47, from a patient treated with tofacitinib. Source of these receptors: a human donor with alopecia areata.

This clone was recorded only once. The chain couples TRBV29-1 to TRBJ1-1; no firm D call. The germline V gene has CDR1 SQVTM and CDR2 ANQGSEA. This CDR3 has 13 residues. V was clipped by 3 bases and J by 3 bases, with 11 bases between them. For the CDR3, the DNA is TGCAGCGTTGAGGGCTTGAGGGACACTGAAGCTTTCTTT. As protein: CSVEGLRDTEAFF.

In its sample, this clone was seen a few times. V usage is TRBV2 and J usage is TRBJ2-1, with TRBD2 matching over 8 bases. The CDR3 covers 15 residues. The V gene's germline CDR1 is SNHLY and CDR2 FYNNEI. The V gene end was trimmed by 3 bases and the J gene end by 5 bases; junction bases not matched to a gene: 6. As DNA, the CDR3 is TGTGCCAGCAGTGAGATGAGCGGGGGTCACAATGAGCAGTTCTTC. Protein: CASSEMSGGHNEQFF.

CDR3 coding DNA: TGCAGCGTGGAAAACAGCTACGAGCAGTACTTC. This encodes CSVENSYEQYF. The V call is TRBV29-1, the J call TRBJ2-7, with no clear D. Trimming pared 6 bases from V and 3 bases from J, leaving 9 bases between. Germline CDR1 reads SQVTM; CDR2 reads ANQGSEA. The CDR3 loop spans 11 amino acids.

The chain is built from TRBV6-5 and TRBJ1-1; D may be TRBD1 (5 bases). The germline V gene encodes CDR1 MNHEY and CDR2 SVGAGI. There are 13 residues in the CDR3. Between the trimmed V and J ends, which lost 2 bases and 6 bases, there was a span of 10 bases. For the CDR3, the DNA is TGTGCCAGCAGTTACGGCAGGGAATCTGAAGCTTTCTTT. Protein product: CASSYGRESEAFF.